Below are 14 T cell receptor beta chains sequenced from a single sample in a study of shared clonotypes between healthy human individuals. Method: immunoSEQ multiplex PCR; TCRdb's copy keeps in-frame clones and lacks some. The sample gives fewer than 500,000 clones, around 79% of which show up once; around 13% is in the top ten. Sequencing was performed on PBMCs. The receptors originated from a woman aged 40 to 55 in good health. Some clones in this sample may be carry-over from other donors' samples.

CDR3 sequence: CASSPTGTGEDTQYF. In DNA, the CDR3 is TGTGCCAGCAGCCCCACCGGGACAGGGGAAGATACGCAGTATTTT. The rearrangement joins TRBV11-1 to TRBJ2-3; 10 bases align to TRBD1. This CDR3 spans 15 amino acids. V was pared by 5 bases and J by 5 bases, with 7 bases of the junction left unmatched. The germline V gene encodes CDR1 SGHAT and CDR2 FQDESV (reference sequence). Variable domain in full (rest from reference TRBV11-1 and TRBJ2-3): EAEVAQSPRYKITEKSQAVAFWCDPISGHATLYWYRQILGQGPELLVQFQDESVVDDSQLPKDRFSAERLKGVDSTLKIQPAELGDSAMYLCASSPTGTGEDTQYFGPGTRLTVL.

This rearrangement joins TRBV7-9 to TRBJ1-1; 8 positions agree with TRBD1. There are 15 residues in the CDR3. Germline V gene data show CDR1 as SEHNR and CDR2 as FQNEAQ (reference sequence). Trimming removed 5 bases from V and 0 bases from J; junction bases left unmatched: 5. CDR3 loop: CASSRTGRMNTEAFF. Written as DNA, the CDR3 is TGTGCCAGCAGCCGGACAGGGCGGATGAACACTGAAGCTTTCTTT.

This clone was picked up many times. The V gene is TRBV5-5, the J gene TRBJ1-5; tentatively, D is TRBD1 (5 bases). The CDR3 runs to 16 residues. Germline V gene lookup returns CDR1 SGHKS and CDR2 YYEKEE (reference sequence). V dropped 4 bases and J dropped 0 bases, with 14 bases sitting between them. CDR3 region: CASSGGAANSNQPQHF. The CDR3 DNA reads as TGTGCCAGCAGCGGTGGGGCAGCTAATAGCAATCAGCCCCAGCATTTT.

The chain recombines TRBV11-2 with TRBJ1-1, with a possible D match to TRBD1 (6 bases). Trimming removed 2 bases from V and 6 bases from J, with 10 bases in between. There are 13 residues in the CDR3. CDR1 SGHAT and CDR2 FQNNGV come from the germline V gene. CDR3 DNA: TGTGCCAGCAGCTTACGACAGGCCCCTGAAGCTTTCTTT. This encodes CASSLRQAPEAFF.

The chain couples TRBV14 to TRBJ2-5; 10 bases line up with TRBD1. CDR1 and CDR2 from the germline V gene are SGHDN and FVKESK. The J segment lost 5 bases and the V segment lost 5 bases, leaving 14 bases of the junction unmatched. The CDR3 consists of 17 residues. DNA for the CDR3: TGTGCCAGCAGCTCTACCCGGTGGGACAGGGGAATCGAGACCCAGTACTTC. This sequence encodes CASSSTRWDRGIETQYF.

The chain has TRBV6-5 and TRBJ1-2; D is perhaps TRBD1 (5 bases). The CDR3 sequence is 13 residues long. Between the trimmed V and J ends, which lost 5 bases and 4 bases, there was a span of 11 bases. Germline CDR1 reads MNHEY; CDR2 reads SVGAGI. The CDR3 here is CASSLGTGYGYTF. In DNA form, the CDR3 reads TGTGCCAGCAGTCTGGGGACGGGCTATGGCTACACCTTC.

The chain employs TRBV19 and TRBJ1-5, with a weak D call TRBD1 (6 bases). The germline CDR1 and CDR2 sequences are LNHDA and SQIVND (reference sequence). Trimming took 7 bases from V and 0 from J, leaving 13 bases between them. The CDR3 length is 15 residues. The CDR3, as DNA: TGTGCCAGTACCGGACAGATTTATAGCAATCAGCCCCAGCATTTT. This encodes CASTGQIYSNQPQHF.

The count of this clone is one. The CDR3 protein is CASQGQGGSEQYF. The CDR3 nucleotides are TGTGCCAGCCAGGGACAGGGGGGCTCCGAGCAGTACTTC. The gene calls are TRBV6-6 and TRBJ2-5, with 11 positions matching TRBD1. The J call is in doubt because the DNA end fits TRBJ2-7 better. CDR1 and CDR2 from the germline V gene are MNHNY and SVGAGI (reference sequence). CDR3 length: 13 residues.

The chain carries TRBV5-1 and TRBJ2-7; D is unresolved. V was cut by 5 bases and J by 2 bases, with 8 bases left in between. CDR3 size: 12 residues. In germline, CDR1 is SGHRS, CDR2 YFSETQ. Here the CDR3 reads CASRAGAYEQYF. The CDR3 nucleotides are TGCGCCAGCAGGGCAGGAGCCTACGAGCAGTACTTC. Variable domain in full (rest from reference TRBV5-1 and TRBJ2-7): KAGVTQTPRYLIKTRGQQVTLSCSPISGHRSVSWYQQTPGQGLQFLFEYFSETQRNKGNFPGRFSGRQFSNSRSEMNVSTLELGDSALYLCASRAGAYEQYFGPGTRLTVT.

This clone was found once. CDR3 sequence (DNA): TGTGCCAGCAGTCCCGGACAGGGGCCTCGGGGCGAGCAGTACTTC. Its protein is CASSPGQGPRGEQYF. V gene TRBV28 combines with J gene TRBJ2-7; 9 bases agree with TRBD1. V was clipped by 5 bases and J by 6 bases; unmatched bases: 11. The V gene's germline CDR1 is MDHEN and CDR2 SYDVKM. The CDR3 loop spans 15 amino acids.

The rearrangement uses TRBV7-9 and TRBJ2-7, with 10 bases aligning to TRBD1. V trimming: 1 base; J trimming: 5 bases; junction bases outside the gene matches: 8. The CDR3 totals 16 residues. Germline-derived CDR1 and CDR2 are SEHNR and FQNEAQ (reference sequence). DNA of the CDR3: TGTGCCAGCAGCTTAGTGGGGACAGGGGTTTACCACGAGCAGTACTTC. Encoded protein: CASSLVGTGVYHEQYF.

This CDR3 is CAWSRGQKNEKLFF. CDR3 in DNA: TGTGCCTGGAGTCGGGGGCAGAAGAATGAAAAACTGTTTTTT. The chain has TRBV30 and TRBJ1-4, with D possibly matching TRBD1 (6 bases). Trimming stripped 2 bases from V and 5 bases from J, with 12 bases between. CDR3 length equals 14 residues. CDR1 is GTSNPN, CDR2 SVGIG, per germline (reference sequence).

The chain uses TRBV9 and TRBJ1-5; TRBD1 matches 7 bases. V lost 0 bases to trimming and J lost 5 bases; unmatched junction nucleotides: 5. The CDR3 spans 15 residues. From germline, CDR1 is SGDLS and CDR2 YYNGEE. CDR3 sequence (DNA): TGTGCCAGCAGCGTAGAGGGACAGCTGTATCAGCCCCAGCATTTT. Protein: CASSVEGQLYQPQHF. Supplemented by reference TRBV9 and TRBJ1-5, the full variable domain reads DSGVTQTPKHLITATGQRVTLRCSPRSGDLSVYWYQQSLDQGLQFLIQYYNGEERAKGNILERFSAQQFPDLHSELNLSSLELGDSALYFCASSVEGQLYQPQHFGDGTRLSIL.

The chain employs TRBV4-1 and TRBJ2-7; 11 bases match TRBD1. The length of the CDR3 is 15 residues. Germline assignment: CDR1 MGHRA and CDR2 YSYEKL. Losses at the gene ends were 4 bases for V and 5 bases for J; bases not matched to a gene: 7. CDR3 DNA: TGCGCCAGCAGCCGGATCGGACAGGGGGCGGACGAGCAGTACTTC. Encoded protein: CASSRIGQGADEQYF.